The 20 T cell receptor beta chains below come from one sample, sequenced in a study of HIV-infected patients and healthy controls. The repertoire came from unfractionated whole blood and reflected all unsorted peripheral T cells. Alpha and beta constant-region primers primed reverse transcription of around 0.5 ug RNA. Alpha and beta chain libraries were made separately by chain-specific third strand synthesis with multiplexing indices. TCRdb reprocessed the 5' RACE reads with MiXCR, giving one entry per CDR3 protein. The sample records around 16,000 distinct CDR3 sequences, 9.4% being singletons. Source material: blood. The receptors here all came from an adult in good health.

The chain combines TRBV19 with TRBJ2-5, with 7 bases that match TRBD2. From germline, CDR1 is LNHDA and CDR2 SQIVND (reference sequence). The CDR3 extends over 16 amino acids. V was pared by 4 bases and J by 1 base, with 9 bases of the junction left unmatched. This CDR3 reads CASSTTRTSSQETQYF. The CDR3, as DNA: TGTGCCAGTAGTACTACCAGGACTAGTAGCCAAGAGACCCAGTACTTC.

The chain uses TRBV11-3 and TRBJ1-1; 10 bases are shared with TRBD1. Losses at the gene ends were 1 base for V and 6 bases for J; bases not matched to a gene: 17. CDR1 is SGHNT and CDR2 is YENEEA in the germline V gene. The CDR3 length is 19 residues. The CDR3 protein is CASSLALSGTGALRAEAFF. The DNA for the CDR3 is TGTGCCAGCAGCTTAGCCCTATCCGGGACAGGGGCACTTCGCGCTGAAGCTTTCTTT.

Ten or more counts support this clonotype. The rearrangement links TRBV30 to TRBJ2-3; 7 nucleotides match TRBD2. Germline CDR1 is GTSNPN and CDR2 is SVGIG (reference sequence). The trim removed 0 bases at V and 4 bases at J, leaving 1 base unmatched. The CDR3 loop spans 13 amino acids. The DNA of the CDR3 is TGTGCCTGGAGTGTCGCGGGGGCAGATACGCAGTATTTT. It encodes CAWSVAGADTQYF.

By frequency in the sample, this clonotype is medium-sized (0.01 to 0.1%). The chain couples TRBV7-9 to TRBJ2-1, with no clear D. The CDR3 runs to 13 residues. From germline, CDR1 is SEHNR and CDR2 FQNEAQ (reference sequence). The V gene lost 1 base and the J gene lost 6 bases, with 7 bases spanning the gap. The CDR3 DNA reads TGTGCCAGCAGCTTAGATGGAGCCAATGAGCAGTTCTTC. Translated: CASSLDGANEQFF.

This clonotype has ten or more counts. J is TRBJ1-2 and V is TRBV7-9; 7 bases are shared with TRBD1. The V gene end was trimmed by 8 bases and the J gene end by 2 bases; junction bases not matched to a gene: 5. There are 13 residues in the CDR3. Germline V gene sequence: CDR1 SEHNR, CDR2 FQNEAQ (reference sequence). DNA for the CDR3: TGTGCCAGCGCTTCGGGACAGAACTATGGCTACACCTTC. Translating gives CASASGQNYGYTF.

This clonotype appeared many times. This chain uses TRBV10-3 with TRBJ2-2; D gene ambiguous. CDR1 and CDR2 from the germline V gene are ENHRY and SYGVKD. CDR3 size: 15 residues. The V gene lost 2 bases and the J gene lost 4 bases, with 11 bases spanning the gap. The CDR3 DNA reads TGTGCCATCAGTGAGGCTAGTCAGCGCACCGGGGAGCTGTTTTTT. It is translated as CAISEASQRTGELFF.

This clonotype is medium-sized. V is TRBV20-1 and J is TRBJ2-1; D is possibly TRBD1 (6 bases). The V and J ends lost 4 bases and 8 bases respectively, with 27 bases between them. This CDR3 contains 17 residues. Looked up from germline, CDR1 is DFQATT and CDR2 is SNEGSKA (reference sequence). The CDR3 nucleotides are TGCAGTGCTATAAACTTTACAGGGAGCTACCTTAAGGATGAGCAGTTCTTC. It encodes CSAINFTGSYLKDEQFF.

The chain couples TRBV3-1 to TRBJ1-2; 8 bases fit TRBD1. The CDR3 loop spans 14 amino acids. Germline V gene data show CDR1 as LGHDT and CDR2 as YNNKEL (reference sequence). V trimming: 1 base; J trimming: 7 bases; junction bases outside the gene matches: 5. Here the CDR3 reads CASSQAGTGFGYTF. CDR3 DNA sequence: TGTGCCAGCAGCCAAGCGGGGACAGGTTTTGGCTACACCTTC.

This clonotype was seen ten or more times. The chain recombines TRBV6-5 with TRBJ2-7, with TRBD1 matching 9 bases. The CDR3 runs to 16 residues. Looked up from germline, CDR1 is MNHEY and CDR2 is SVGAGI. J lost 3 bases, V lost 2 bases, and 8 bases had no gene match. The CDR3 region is CASSYGQGTAVYEQYF. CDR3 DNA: TGTGCCAGCAGTTACGGACAGGGGACAGCCGTCTACGAGCAGTACTTC.

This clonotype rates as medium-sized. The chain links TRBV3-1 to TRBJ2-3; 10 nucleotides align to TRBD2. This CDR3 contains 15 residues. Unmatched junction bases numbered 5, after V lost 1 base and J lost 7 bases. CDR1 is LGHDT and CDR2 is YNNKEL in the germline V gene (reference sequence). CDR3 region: CASSQGLAGAYTQYF. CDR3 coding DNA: TGTGCCAGCAGCCAAGGGCTAGCGGGGGCCTATACGCAGTATTTT.

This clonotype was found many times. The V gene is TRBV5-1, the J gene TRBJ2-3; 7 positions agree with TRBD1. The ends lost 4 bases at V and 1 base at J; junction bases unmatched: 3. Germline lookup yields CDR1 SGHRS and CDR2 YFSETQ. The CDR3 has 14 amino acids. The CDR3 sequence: CASSIGQGTDTQYF. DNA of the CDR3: TGCGCCAGCAGCATCGGACAGGGCACAGATACGCAGTATTTT. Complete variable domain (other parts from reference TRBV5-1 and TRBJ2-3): KAGVTQTPRYLIKTRGQQVTLSCSPISGHRSVSWYQQTPGQGLQFLFEYFSETQRNKGNFPGRFSGRQFSNSRSEMNVSTLELGDSALYLCASSIGQGTDTQYFGPGTRLTVL.

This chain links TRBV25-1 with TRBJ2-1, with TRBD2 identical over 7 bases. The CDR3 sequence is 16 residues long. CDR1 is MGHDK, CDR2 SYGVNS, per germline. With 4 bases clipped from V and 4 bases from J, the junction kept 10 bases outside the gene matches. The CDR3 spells CASSALEGGLYNEQFF. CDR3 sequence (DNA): TGTGCCAGCAGTGCCTTGGAGGGAGGGCTTTACAATGAGCAGTTCTTC.

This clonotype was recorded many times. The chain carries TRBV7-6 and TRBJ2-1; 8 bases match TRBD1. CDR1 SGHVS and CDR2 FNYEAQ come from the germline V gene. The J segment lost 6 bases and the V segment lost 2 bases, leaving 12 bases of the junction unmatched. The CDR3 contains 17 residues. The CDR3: CASSLIQGAPQINEQFF. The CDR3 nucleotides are TGTGCCAGCAGCTTAATCCAGGGGGCGCCTCAAATCAATGAGCAGTTCTTC. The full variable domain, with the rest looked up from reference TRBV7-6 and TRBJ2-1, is GAGVSQSPRYKVTKRGQDVALRCDPISGHVSLYWYRQALGQGPEFLTYFNYEAQQDKSGLPNDRFSAERPEGSISTLTIQRTEQRDSAMYRCASSLIQGAPQINEQFFGPGTRLTVL.

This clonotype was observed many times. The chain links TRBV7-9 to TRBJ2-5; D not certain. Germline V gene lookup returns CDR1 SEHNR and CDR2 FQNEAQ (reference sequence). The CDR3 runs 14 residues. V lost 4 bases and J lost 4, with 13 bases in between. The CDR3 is CASSSPGFGETQYF. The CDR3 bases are TGTGCCAGCAGCTCCCCCGGGTTCGGAGAGACCCAGTACTTC.

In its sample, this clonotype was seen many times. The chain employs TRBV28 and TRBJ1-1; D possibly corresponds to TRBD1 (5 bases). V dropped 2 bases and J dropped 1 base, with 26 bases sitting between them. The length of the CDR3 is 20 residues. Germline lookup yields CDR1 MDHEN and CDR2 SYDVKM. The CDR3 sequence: CASSLSRLYRGVRTNTEAFF. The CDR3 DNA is TGTGCCAGCAGTTTAAGTAGACTGTATCGAGGGGTGCGGACGAACACTGAAGCTTTCTTT.

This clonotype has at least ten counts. The CDR3 reads CASSQVSSTYEQYV. CDR3 in DNA: TGTGCCAGCAGCCAAGTTAGCAGCACCTACGAGCAGTACGTC. The chain employs TRBV16 and TRBJ2-7; D unclear. Germline CDR1 is KGHSY and CDR2 is FQNENV. CDR3 length: 14 residues. Trimming took off 2 bases at V and 2 bases at J, with 10 bases between the two ends.

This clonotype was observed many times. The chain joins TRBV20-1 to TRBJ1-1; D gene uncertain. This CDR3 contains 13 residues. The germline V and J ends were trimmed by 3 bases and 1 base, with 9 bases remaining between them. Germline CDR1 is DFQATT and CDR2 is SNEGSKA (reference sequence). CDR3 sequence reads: CSASGHSNTEAFF. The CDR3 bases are TGCAGTGCTAGTGGCCATTCGAACACTGAAGCTTTCTTT.

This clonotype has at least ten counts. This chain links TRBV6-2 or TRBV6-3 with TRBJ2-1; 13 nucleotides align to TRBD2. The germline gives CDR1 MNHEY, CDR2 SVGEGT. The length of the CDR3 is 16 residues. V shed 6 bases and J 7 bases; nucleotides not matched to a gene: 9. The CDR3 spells CASRLPALAGGNEQFF. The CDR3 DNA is TGTGCCAGCAGACTGCCTGCACTAGCGGGGGGGAATGAGCAGTTCTTC.

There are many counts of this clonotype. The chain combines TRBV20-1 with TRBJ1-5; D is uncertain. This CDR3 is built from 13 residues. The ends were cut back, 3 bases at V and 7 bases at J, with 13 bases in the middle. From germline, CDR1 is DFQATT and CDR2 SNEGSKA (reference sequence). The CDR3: CSASVTIGQPQHF. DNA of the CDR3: TGCAGTGCTAGTGTAACAATCGGCCAGCCCCAGCATTTT.

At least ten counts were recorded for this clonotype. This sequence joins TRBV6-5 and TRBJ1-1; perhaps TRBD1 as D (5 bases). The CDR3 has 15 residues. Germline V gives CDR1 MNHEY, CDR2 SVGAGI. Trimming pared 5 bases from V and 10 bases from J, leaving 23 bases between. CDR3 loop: CASSTGQAFSSGAFF. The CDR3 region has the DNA TGTGCCAGCAGTACGGGGCAGGCATTCTCCTCAGGAGCTTTCTTT.